The clone carrying this TCR beta chain has only a few counts. The entry originates in a study of T cells in tumors after PD-1 blockade. Study background: Each patient got pembrolizumab 200 mg every 3 weeks or cemiplimab 350 mg every 2 weeks. Some patients also took daily vismodegib 150 mg during anti-PD-1 treatment.

There are 14 residues in the CDR3. Per the germline V gene, CDR1 is LNHNV and CDR2 is YYDKDF (reference sequence). V dropped 4 bases and J dropped 5; count of bases not matched to a gene: 6. Assay used: immunoSEQ multiplex PCR; TCRdb lists only in-frame clones, some missing. The sample includes 45,000 to 60,000 clones, about 84% of them seen just once. This chain joins TRBV15 and TRBJ2-5, with TRBD2 matching 8 bases. Sequencing was performed on PBMCs, taken before anti-PD-1 treatment. This sequence was found in a human donor with basal cell carcinoma. CDR3 region: CATSTRGGGETQYF. Here the CDR3 DNA reads TGTGCCACCAGCACCCGGGGGGGCGGCGAGACCCAGTACTTC.